This passage covers 28 T cell receptor beta chains from one sample sequenced in a study of blood T cells in healthy people across ages (dated by TCRdb to between 2015 and 2016). Libraries were made using 5' RACE. The data were produced on an Illumina HiSeq 2500. The second PCR ran for roughly 7 to 12 cycles and used a J-beta primer mix along with a sample-barcoded 5' primer. TCRdb reprocessed the public reads (quality trimming at Q25 with fastp, clone calling with MiXCR) and kept in-frame beta chains. Rows with a matching CDR3 protein are joined into one entry that keeps the most common DNA and genes. Within this sample are over 600,000 distinct CDR3 sequences, with 40% to 50% of them counted one time only. Around 30% of the sample is in the top ten clones. Sequencing was done on a sample of blood. The receptors here all came from a man at least 80 years old in good health.

J is TRBJ1-4 and V is TRBV28; 10 nucleotides line up with TRBD1. The J segment lost 9 bases and the V segment lost 5 bases, leaving 6 bases of the junction unmatched. Germline V CDR1 and CDR2: MDHEN, SYDVKM. The CDR3 runs to 14 residues. The CDR3 DNA reads as TGTGCCAGCAGTCCCCAGGGACAGGGGAAAAAACTGTTTTTT. Protein: CASSPQGQGKKLFF.

This clonotype was found a few times. The chain links TRBV20-1 to TRBJ2-5, with D possibly TRBD2 on 5 matching bases. Deletions cut 1 base from V and 0 bases from J, with 12 bases between. Looked up from germline, CDR1 is DFQATT and CDR2 is SNEGSKA (reference sequence). The CDR3 extends over 15 amino acids. The CDR3 sequence: CSARAASRDQETQYF. The CDR3 region has the DNA TGCAGTGCTAGAGCGGCTAGCAGAGACCAAGAGACCCAGTACTTC.

This chain connects TRBV7-9 to TRBJ2-1; D remains ambiguous. The CDR3 extends over 13 amino acids. V lost 1 base, J lost 12 bases, and 13 bases lay in between. Germline CDR1 is SEHNR and CDR2 is FQNEAQ (reference sequence). CDR3 in amino acids: CASSLVTIGRQFF. The DNA of the CDR3 is TGTGCCAGCAGCTTAGTTACGATCGGCAGGCAGTTCTTC.

This clonotype has only one observation. This chain uses TRBV28 with TRBJ2-1; no clear D. From germline, CDR1 is MDHEN and CDR2 SYDVKM. With 5 bases removed from V and 0 bases from J, the gap between germline ends came to 14 bases. The CDR3 extends over 16 amino acids. The CDR3 region has the DNA TGTGCCAGCAGTCCAACACCCTTGGGCTCCTACAATGAGCAGTTCTTC. Translation: CASSPTPLGSYNEQFF.

The rearrangement joins TRBV6-1 to TRBJ2-7; no firm D call. The V gene's germline CDR1 is MNHNS and CDR2 SASEGT. Trimming stripped 2 bases from V and 3 bases from J, with 5 bases between. The CDR3 is 12 amino acids. CDR3 coding DNA: TGTGCCAGCAGTGAACTTCTCTACGAGCAGTACTTC. Protein: CASSELLYEQYF.

There are a few counts of this clonotype. The J gene is TRBJ2-7, the V gene TRBV10-1, with TRBD1 matching 10 bases. CDR1 and CDR2 (germline): WNHNN, SYGVQD (reference sequence). With V trimmed by 2 bases and J by 2 bases, 3 bases remained unmatched. CDR3 size: 15 residues. CDR3 region: CASSERQGATYEQYF. CDR3 bases: TGCGCCAGCAGTGAGAGACAGGGGGCCACCTACGAGCAGTACTTC.

The rearrangement uses TRBV6-2 or TRBV6-3 and TRBJ1-2; D remains ambiguous. Germline V lookup: CDR1 MNHEY, CDR2 SVGEGT. V was cut by 6 bases and J by 7 bases, with 9 bases left in between. CDR3 length: 11 amino acids. CDR3 nucleotides: TGTGCCAGCAGCTCTATACGTGGCTACACCTTC. It translates to CASSSIRGYTF.

The chain uses TRBV20-1 and TRBJ1-4; 10 nucleotides align to TRBD1. The CDR3 is 13 amino acids. Trimming removed 6 bases from V and 6 bases from J; junction bases left unmatched: 4. Germline CDR1 reads DFQATT; CDR2 reads SNEGSKA (reference sequence). The CDR3 spells CSARTGGDEKLFF. CDR3 nucleotides: TGCAGTGCGCGGACAGGGGGAGATGAAAAACTGTTTTTT.

V is TRBV4-1 and J is TRBJ1-2; weak D call: TRBD1 (5 bases). The length of the CDR3 is 17 residues. V lost 0 bases, J lost 0 bases, and 14 bases lay in between. Germline V gives CDR1 MGHRA, CDR2 YSYEKL. CDR3 region: CASSQEGGGWANYGYTF. The CDR3 DNA reads TGCGCCAGCAGCCAAGAAGGTGGGGGGTGGGCTAACTATGGCTACACCTTC.

The rearrangement joins TRBV4-1 to TRBJ2-3; D perhaps matches TRBD1 (5 bases). The CDR3 is 15 amino acids. The ends were cut back, 0 bases at V and 5 bases at J, with 12 bases in the middle. Looked up from germline, CDR1 is MGHRA and CDR2 is YSYEKL. The CDR3 nucleotides read TGCGCCAGCAGCCAAGACCAGGGTTCTGGAGATACGCAGTATTTT. This sequence encodes CASSQDQGSGDTQYF.

The chain recombines TRBV20-1 with TRBJ2-1; 7 bases are shared with TRBD2. This CDR3 has 18 residues. In germline, CDR1 is DFQATT, CDR2 SNEGSKA (reference sequence). V was pared by 2 bases and J by 3 bases, with 16 bases of the junction left unmatched. CDR3 amino acids: CSARKWGKSGANYNEQFF. The CDR3 DNA sequence: TGCAGTGCTAGAAAATGGGGGAAAAGCGGGGCAAACTACAATGAGCAGTTCTTC.

This clonotype has a handful of counts. V usage is TRBV7-2 and J usage is TRBJ1-3; D is undetermined. With 4 bases removed from V and 4 bases from J, the gap between germline ends came to 8 bases. Per germline, CDR1 SGHTA and CDR2 FQGNSA. The length of the CDR3 is 13 residues. In nucleotides, the CDR3 is TGTGCCAGCAGCTCCGCGGGGGGAAACACCATATATTTT. Translating gives CASSSAGGNTIYF.

This clonotype was found once. The chain is built from TRBV7-2 and TRBJ2-1, with D uncertain. Germline V gives CDR1 SGHTA, CDR2 FQGNSA. Trimming removed 6 bases at V and 5 bases at J, with 17 bases between. This CDR3 region has 15 residues. This chain's CDR3 is CASSSRVASHNEQFF. CDR3 DNA: TGTGCCAGCAGTTCCCGGGTTGCTTCTCACAATGAGCAGTTCTTC.

Worth noting for this clonotype: Possible read error: a much larger clone is one base away. This chain connects TRBV28 to TRBJ1-3, with D maybe TRBD1 (6 bases). CDR3 size: 17 residues. Germline V CDR1 and CDR2: MDHEN, SYDVKM. The CDR3 sequence is CASSSWGAQGFGSTIYF. The CDR3 bases are TGTGCCAGCAGTTCCTGGGGGGCGCAGGGTTTTGGAAGCACCATATATTTT.

The CDR3 is CASSEGTGGPNQPQHF. DNA of the CDR3: TGTGCCAGCAGCGAGGGGACAGGGGGCCCCAATCAGCCCCAGCATTTT. This chain uses TRBV3-1 with TRBJ1-5; 12 nucleotides agree with TRBD1. Trimming cost V 5 bases and J 3 bases; bases outside gene matches: 5. The CDR3 consists of 16 residues. Germline assignment: CDR1 LGHDT and CDR2 YNNKEL (reference sequence). Full variable domain (outside the CDR3, taken from reference TRBV3-1 and TRBJ1-5): DTAVSQTPKYLVTQMGNDKSIKCEQNLGHDTMYWYKQDSKKFLKIMFSYNNKELIINETVPNRFSPKSPDKAHLNLHINSLELGDSAVYFCASSEGTGGPNQPQHFGDGTRLSIL.

The chain uses TRBV30 and TRBJ1-2; 7 positions agree with TRBD1. This CDR3 is built from 14 residues. V lost 0 bases and J lost 7; bases outside the gene matches: 8. Germline CDR1 reads GTSNPN; CDR2 reads SVGIG (reference sequence). CDR3 protein: CAWSVETQGSGYTF. The CDR3 region has the DNA TGTGCCTGGAGTGTAGAAACACAGGGGTCTGGCTACACCTTC.

The V gene is TRBV6-2 or TRBV6-3, the J gene TRBJ2-3; D possibly corresponds to TRBD1 (5 bases). Germline CDR1 MNHEY, CDR2 SVGEGT. The V end was cut by 6 bases, the J end by 1 base, with 14 bases between. The CDR3 extends over 15 amino acids. The CDR3 protein is CASRTPGRGTDTQYF. The DNA of the CDR3 is TGTGCCAGCAGGACCCCAGGGCGCGGCACAGATACGCAGTATTTT.

Only a few counts were recorded for this clonotype. This sequence joins TRBV11-3 and TRBJ2-7, with D maybe TRBD1 (6 bases). The CDR3 totals 19 residues. Germline CDR1 is SGHNT and CDR2 is YENEEA. The V and J ends lost 2 bases and 5 bases respectively, with 28 bases between them. CDR3 sequence (DNA): TGTGCCAGCAGCTTACTCGGTACTCCGGGACACATCTTCCGCCACGAGCAGTACTTC. As protein: CASSLLGTPGHIFRHEQYF.

J is TRBJ2-7 and V is TRBV6-5; the match to TRBD1 covers 8 bases. Germline assignment: CDR1 MNHEY and CDR2 SVGAGI. V shed 6 bases and J 3 bases; nucleotides not matched to a gene: 7. The CDR3 is 14 residues long. CDR3 residues: CASSQDRGGYEQYF. The CDR3 nucleotides are TGTGCCAGCAGCCAAGACAGGGGCGGCTACGAGCAGTACTTC.

The rearrangement joins TRBV4-3 to TRBJ2-1; 9 bases match TRBD2. V lost 3 bases and J lost 13; bases outside the gene matches: 13. From germline, CDR1 is LGHNA and CDR2 YSLEER. The CDR3 runs 15 residues. CDR3 loop: CASSQNLAGLETQFF. The CDR3 DNA sequence: TGCGCCAGCAGCCAGAACCTAGCGGGGTTAGAGACCCAGTTCTTC.

This clonotype turned up a few times. The rearrangement links TRBV6-2 or TRBV6-3 to TRBJ2-7; 8 nucleotides line up with TRBD2. The V and J ends lost 7 bases and 3 bases, in that order; junction bases with no gene match: 11. The CDR3 spans 15 residues. Germline-derived CDR1 and CDR2 are MNHEY and SVGEGT. This chain's CDR3 is CASTEGREGYYEQYF. CDR3 nucleotide sequence: TGTGCCAGCACCGAAGGCCGGGAGGGCTACTACGAGCAGTACTTC.

About this clonotype: At one end the junction does not follow the germline gene, possibly because of a read error. The chain employs TRBV15 and TRBJ2-6; D may be TRBD1 or TRBD2 (5 bases each). Germline loops: CDR1 LNHNV, CDR2 YYDKDF (reference sequence). The CDR3 runs to 14 residues. The CDR3 loop is CATSRGAGANILTF. The CDR3 DNA sequence: TGTGCCACCAGCAGAGGGGCCGGGGCCAACATCCTGACTTTC.

This sequence joins TRBV27 and TRBJ2-4, with 8 bases that match TRBD2. The DNA end is more similar to TRBJ2-5, so the J call may be wrong. Germline loops: CDR1 MNHEY, CDR2 SMNVEV (reference sequence). CDR3 length: 17 amino acids. The CDR3 is CASSLKGVGLAKETQYF. DNA of the CDR3: TGTGCCAGCAGTTTAAAGGGGGTTGGACTAGCCAAAGAGACCCAGTACTTC.

The chain carries TRBV6-5 and TRBJ1-2, with TRBD1 matching 8 bases. Germline CDR1 is MNHEY and CDR2 is SVGAGI. Trimming at V came to 5 bases and at J to 5 bases, leaving 4 bases not matched to a gene. This CDR3 comprises 13 residues. CDR3 in amino acids: CASSVRQGYGYTF. CDR3 sequence (DNA): TGTGCCAGCAGTGTGAGACAGGGGTATGGCTACACCTTC.

This chain joins TRBV20-1 and TRBJ2-5; D is undetermined. The V and J ends lost 3 bases and 0 bases respectively, with 5 bases between them. This CDR3 has 12 residues. Germline V CDR1 and CDR2: DFQATT, SNEGSKA (reference sequence). The CDR3: CSASLHQETQYF. CDR3 DNA sequence: TGCAGTGCTAGTCTGCACCAAGAGACCCAGTACTTC.

The V gene is TRBV5-1, the J gene TRBJ1-1; D might be TRBD1 (6 bases). Deletions cut 4 bases from V and 5 bases from J, with 15 bases between. This CDR3 contains 14 residues. Per the germline V gene, CDR1 is SGHRS and CDR2 is YFSETQ. CDR3 region: CASSQLGGPTEAFF. The CDR3 DNA is TGCGCCAGCAGCCAGCTAGGGGGGCCAACTGAAGCTTTCTTT.

This clonotype appeared a single time. V is TRBV28 and J is TRBJ1-6, with 7 bases lining up with TRBD1. V was clipped by 6 bases and J by 0 bases; unmatched bases: 8. The germline V gene encodes CDR1 MDHEN and CDR2 SYDVKM. This CDR3 is built from 17 residues. Written as DNA, the CDR3 is TGTGCCAGCAGCCCCACAGGGGTGAGCTCCTATAATTCACCCCTCCACTTT. It translates to CASSPTGVSSYNSPLHF.

This clonotype was counted only a few times. The genes are TRBV11-2 and TRBJ1-4, with 7 positions matching TRBD1. V was clipped by 6 bases and J by 7 bases; unmatched bases: 8. The CDR3 contains 14 residues. Germline V CDR1 and CDR2: SGHAT, FQNNGV. The CDR3 coding sequence is TGTGCCAGCAGTCGCAGGGGGACTGGTGAAAAACTGTTTTTT. It is translated as CASSRRGTGEKLFF.